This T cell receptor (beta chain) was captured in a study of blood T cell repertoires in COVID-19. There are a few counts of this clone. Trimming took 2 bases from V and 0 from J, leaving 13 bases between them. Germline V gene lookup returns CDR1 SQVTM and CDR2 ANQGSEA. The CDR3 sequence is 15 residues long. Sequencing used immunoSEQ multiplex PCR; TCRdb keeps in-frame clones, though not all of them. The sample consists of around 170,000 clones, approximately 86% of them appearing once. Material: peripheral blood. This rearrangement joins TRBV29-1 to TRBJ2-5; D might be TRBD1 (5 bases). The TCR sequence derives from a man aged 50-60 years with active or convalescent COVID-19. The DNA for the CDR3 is TGCAGCGTTGAACGGCAGGGTACCAACCAAGAGACCCAGTACTTC. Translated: CSVERQGTNQETQYF. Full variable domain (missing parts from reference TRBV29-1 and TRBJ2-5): SAVISQKPSRDICQRGTSLTIQCQVDSQVTMMFWYRQQPGQSLTLIATANQGSEATYESGFVIDKFPISRPNLTFSTLTVSNMSPEDSSIYLCSVERQGTNQETQYFGPGTRLLVL.